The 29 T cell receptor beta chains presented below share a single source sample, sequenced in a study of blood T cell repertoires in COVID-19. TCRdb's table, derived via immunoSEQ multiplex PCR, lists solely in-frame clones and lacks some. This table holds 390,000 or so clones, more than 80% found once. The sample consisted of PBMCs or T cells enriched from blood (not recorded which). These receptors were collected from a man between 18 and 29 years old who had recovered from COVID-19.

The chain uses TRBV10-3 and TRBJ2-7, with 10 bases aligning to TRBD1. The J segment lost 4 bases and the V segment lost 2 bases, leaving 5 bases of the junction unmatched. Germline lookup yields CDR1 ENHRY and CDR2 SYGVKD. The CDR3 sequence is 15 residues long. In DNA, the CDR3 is TGTGCCATCAGTGAGACGGGACAGGGGTCGTACGAGCAGTACTTC. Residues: CAISETGQGSYEQYF.

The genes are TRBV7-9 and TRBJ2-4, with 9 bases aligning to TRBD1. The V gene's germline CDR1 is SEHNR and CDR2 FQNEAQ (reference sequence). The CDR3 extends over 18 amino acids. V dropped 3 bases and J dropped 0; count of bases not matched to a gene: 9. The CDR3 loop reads CASSFSPGQGIAKNIQYF. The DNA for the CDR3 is TGTGCCAGCAGCTTTTCCCCGGGACAGGGAATAGCCAAAAACATTCAGTACTTC.

The CDR3 bases are TGTGCCAGTAGTCGACTACCGGGACAGGGGGAAGAAAAACTGTTTTTT. Protein product: CASSRLPGQGEEKLFF. The chain employs TRBV19 and TRBJ1-4; 11 bases map to TRBD1. Germline V gives CDR1 LNHDA, CDR2 SQIVND (reference sequence). V was pared by 5 bases and J by 8 bases, with 10 bases of the junction left unmatched. The CDR3 is made up of 16 amino acids.

CDR3 sequence (DNA): TGTGCCAGCATGAGCCCCTCTGGAAACACCATATATTTT. Protein product: CASMSPSGNTIYF. J is TRBJ1-3 and V is TRBV2; D is uncertain. Per germline, CDR1 SNHLY and CDR2 FYNNEI. This CDR3 has 13 residues. Trimming took off 7 bases at V and 0 bases at J, with 7 bases between the two ends.

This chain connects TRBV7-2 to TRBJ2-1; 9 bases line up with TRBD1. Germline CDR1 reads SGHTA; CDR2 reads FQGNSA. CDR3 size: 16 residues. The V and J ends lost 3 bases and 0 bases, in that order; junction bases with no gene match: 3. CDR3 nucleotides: TGTGCCAGCAGCTTCACAGGGGGCATCTCCTACAATGAGCAGTTCTTC. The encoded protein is CASSFTGGISYNEQFF.

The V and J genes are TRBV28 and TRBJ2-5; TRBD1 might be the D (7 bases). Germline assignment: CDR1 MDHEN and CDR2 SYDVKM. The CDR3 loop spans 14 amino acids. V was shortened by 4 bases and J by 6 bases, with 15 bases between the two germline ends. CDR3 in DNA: TGTGCCAGCAGTTCCTCCGCAGGGGGGAAGACCCAGTACTTC. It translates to CASSSSAGGKTQYF.

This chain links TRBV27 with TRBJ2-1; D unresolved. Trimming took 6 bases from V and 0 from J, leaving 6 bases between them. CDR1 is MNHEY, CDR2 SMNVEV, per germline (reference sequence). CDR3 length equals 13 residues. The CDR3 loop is CASRLLSYNEQFF. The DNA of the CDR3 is TGTGCCAGCAGACTTCTCTCCTACAATGAGCAGTTCTTC.

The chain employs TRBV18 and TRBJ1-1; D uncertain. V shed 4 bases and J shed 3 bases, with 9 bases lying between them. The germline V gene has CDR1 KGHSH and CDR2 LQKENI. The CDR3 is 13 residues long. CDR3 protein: CASSQNRDTEAFF. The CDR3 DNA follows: TGTGCCAGCTCACAAAACAGAGACACTGAAGCTTTCTTT.

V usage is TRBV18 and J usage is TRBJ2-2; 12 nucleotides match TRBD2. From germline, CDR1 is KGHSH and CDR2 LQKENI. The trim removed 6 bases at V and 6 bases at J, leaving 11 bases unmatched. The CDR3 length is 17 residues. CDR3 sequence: CASSPIERTSGAGELFF. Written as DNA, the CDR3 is TGTGCCAGCTCGCCGATTGAAAGGACTAGCGGGGCCGGGGAGCTGTTTTTT.

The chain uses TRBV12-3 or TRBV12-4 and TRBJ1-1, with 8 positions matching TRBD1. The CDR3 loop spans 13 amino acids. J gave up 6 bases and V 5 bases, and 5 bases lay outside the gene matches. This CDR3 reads CASSNRGRSEAFF. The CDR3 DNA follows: TGTGCCAGCAGTAACAGGGGGAGGTCTGAAGCTTTCTTT.

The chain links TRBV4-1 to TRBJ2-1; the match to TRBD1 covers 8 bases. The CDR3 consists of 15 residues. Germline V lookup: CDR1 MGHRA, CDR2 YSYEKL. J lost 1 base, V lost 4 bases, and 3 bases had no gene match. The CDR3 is CASSLDRVSYNEQFF. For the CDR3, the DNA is TGCGCCAGCAGCCTGGACAGGGTTTCCTACAATGAGCAGTTCTTC.

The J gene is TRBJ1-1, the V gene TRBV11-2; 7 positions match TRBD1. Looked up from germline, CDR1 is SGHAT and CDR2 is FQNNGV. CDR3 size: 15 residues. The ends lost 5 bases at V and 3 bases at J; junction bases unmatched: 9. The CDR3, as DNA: TGTGCCAGCAGCCGGGGTAGGGGGCGTTACACTGAAGCTTTCTTT. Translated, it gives CASSRGRGRYTEAFF.

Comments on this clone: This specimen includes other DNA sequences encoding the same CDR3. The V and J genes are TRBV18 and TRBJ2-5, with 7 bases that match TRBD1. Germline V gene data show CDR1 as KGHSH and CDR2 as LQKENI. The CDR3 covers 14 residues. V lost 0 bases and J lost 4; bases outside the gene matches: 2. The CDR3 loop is CASSPPGQRETQYF. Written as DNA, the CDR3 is TGTGCCAGCTCACCACCGGGACAGAGAGAGACCCAGTACTTC.

DNA of the CDR3: TGTGCCAGCAGTTTAGCTAGCGGGGATTACGAGCAGTACTTC. Protein: CASSLASGDYEQYF. The chain links TRBV6-5 to TRBJ2-7; 9 bases line up with TRBD2. J was trimmed by 4 bases and V by 4 bases; bases with no gene match: 5. The CDR3 runs 14 residues. Germline V gene data show CDR1 as MNHEY and CDR2 as SVGAGI.

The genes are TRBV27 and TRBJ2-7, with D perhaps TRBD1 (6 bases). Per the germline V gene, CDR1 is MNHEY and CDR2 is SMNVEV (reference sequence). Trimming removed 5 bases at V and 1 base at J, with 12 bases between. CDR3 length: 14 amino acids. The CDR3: CASSRQAFSYEQYF. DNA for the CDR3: TGTGCCAGCAGTAGACAGGCTTTTTCCTACGAGCAGTACTTC.

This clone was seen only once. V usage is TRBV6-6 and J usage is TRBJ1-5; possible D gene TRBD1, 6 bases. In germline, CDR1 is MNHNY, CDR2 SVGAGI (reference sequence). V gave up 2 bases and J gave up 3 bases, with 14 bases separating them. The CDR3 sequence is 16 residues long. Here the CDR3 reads CASSYQGTPLNQPQHF. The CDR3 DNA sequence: TGTGCCAGCAGTTACCAGGGGACACCTCTCAATCAGCCCCAGCATTTT.

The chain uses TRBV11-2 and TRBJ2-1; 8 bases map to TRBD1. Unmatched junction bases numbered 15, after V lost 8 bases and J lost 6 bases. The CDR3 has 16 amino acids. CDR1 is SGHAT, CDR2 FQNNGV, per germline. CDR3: CASQPLDRVSSNEQFF. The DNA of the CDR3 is TGTGCCAGCCAGCCCTTGGACAGGGTGAGTTCCAATGAGCAGTTCTTC.

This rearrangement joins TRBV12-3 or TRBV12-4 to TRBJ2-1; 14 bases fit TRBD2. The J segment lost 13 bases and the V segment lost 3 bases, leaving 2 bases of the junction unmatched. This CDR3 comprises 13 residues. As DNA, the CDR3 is TGTGCCAGCAGTTTGACTAGCGGGAGGGGTCAGTTCTTC. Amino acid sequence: CASSLTSGRGQFF.

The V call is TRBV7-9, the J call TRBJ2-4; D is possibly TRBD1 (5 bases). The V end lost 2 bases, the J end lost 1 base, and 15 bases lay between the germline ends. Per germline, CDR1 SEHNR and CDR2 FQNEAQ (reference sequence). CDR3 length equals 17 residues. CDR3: CASSLSTTGWAKNIQYF. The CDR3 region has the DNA TGTGCCAGCAGCTTAAGCACTACAGGCTGGGCCAAAAACATTCAGTACTTC.

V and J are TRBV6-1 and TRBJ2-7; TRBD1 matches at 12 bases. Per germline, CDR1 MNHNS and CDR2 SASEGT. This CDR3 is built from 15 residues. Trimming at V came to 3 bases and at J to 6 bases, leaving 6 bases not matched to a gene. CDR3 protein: CASSDPGQGAFEQYF. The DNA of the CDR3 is TGTGCCAGCAGTGATCCGGGACAGGGGGCATTCGAGCAGTACTTC.

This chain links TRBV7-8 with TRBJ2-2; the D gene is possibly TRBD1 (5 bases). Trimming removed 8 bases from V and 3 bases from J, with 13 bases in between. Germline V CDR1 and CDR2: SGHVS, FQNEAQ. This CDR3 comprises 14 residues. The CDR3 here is CASSLTGYTGELFF. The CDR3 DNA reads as TGTGCCAGCTCTCTCACAGGTTACACCGGGGAGCTGTTTTTT.

CDR3 region: CASSFSGGYGYTF. The DNA of the CDR3 is TGTGCCAGCAGTTTCTCGGGGGGCTATGGCTACACCTTC. This chain joins TRBV12-3 or TRBV12-4 and TRBJ1-2, with D possibly being TRBD1 (5 bases). V was shortened by 3 bases and J by 4 bases, with 9 bases between the two germline ends. This CDR3 is 13 amino acids long.

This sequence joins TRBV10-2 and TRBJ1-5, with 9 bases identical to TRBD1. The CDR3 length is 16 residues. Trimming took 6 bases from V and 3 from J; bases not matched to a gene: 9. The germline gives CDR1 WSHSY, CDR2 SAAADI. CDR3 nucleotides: TGCGCCAGCAGGCCCACCGGACAGGGGATCAATCAGCCCCAGCATTTT. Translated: CASRPTGQGINQPQHF.

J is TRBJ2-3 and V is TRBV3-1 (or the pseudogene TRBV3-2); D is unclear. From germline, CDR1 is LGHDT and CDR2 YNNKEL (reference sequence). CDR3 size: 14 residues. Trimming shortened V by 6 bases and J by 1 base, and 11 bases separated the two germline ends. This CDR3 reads CASRYSDGTDTQYF. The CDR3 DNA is TGTGCCAGCAGGTATTCAGATGGCACAGATACGCAGTATTTT.

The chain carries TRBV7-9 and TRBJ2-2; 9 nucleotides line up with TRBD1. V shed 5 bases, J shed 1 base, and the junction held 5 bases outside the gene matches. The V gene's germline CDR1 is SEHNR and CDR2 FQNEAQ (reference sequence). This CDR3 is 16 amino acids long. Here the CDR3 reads CASSNTGQGNTGELFF. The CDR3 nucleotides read TGTGCCAGCAGCAATACGGGACAGGGGAACACCGGGGAGCTGTTTTTT.

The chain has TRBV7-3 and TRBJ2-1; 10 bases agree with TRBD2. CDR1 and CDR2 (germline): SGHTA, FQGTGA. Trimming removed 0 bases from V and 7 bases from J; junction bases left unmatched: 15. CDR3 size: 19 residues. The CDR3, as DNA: TGTGCCAGCAGCTTAACGTCAACGTTACGGGCTAGCGGGAGAAATGAGCAGTTCTTC. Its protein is CASSLTSTLRASGRNEQFF. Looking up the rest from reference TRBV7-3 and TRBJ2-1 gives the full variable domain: GAGVSQTPSNKVTEKGKYVELRCDPISGHTALYWYRQSLGQGPEFLIYFQGTGAADDSGLPNDRFFAVRPEGSVSTLKIQRTERGDSAVYLCASSLTSTLRASGRNEQFFGPGTRLTVL.

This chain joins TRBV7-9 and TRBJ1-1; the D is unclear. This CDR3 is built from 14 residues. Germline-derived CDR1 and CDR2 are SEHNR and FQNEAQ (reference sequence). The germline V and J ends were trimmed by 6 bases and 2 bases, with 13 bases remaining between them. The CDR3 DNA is TGTGCCAGCAGTCTTACACGGGGAAACACTGAAGCTTTCTTT. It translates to CASSLTRGNTEAFF.

CDR3 coding DNA: TGCGCCAGCAGCTTGGCGGTTAGTAATACGCAGTATTTT. This encodes CASSLAVSNTQYF. V and J are TRBV5-1 and TRBJ2-3; D is unclear. V lost 0 bases and J lost 7, with 9 bases in between. The length of the CDR3 is 13 residues. Germline loops: CDR1 SGHRS, CDR2 YFSETQ.

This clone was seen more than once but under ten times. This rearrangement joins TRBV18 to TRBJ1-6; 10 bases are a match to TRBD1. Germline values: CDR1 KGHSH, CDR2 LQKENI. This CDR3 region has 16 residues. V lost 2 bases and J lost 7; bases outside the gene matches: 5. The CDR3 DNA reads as TGTGCCAGCTCACCAACCCGGGACAGGGGAAATTCACCCCTCCACTTT. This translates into CASSPTRDRGNSPLHF.